The 13 T cell receptor beta chains given below trace back to one sample, sequenced in a study of T cell changes during pregnancy in multiple sclerosis. Data came from immunoSEQ multiplex PCR; TCRdb stores just in-frame clones and leaves some out. The sample lists over 85,000 clones, 90% occurring once. This specimen consisted of peripheral blood, obtained in the second trimester of pregnancy. These receptors came from a female donor in good health, enrolled as a control in a pregnancy study.

The gene calls are TRBV11-3 and TRBJ2-1, with TRBD1 as a possible D gene (5 bases). Germline CDR1 SGHNT, CDR2 YENEEA. CDR3 length equals 18 residues. The germline V and J ends were trimmed by 5 bases and 0 bases, with 20 bases remaining between them. The CDR3 DNA reads TGTGCCAGCAGCCCGAGAACGGCAGGGCCCCGCTCCTACAATGAGCAGTTCTTC. Amino acids: CASSPRTAGPRSYNEQFF.

This chain uses TRBV15 with TRBJ2-2; the D gene is possibly TRBD1 (5 bases). V was trimmed by 0 bases and J by 6 bases, leaving 8 bases between them. There are 14 residues in the CDR3. Germline V gives CDR1 LNHNV, CDR2 YYDKDF (reference sequence). The CDR3 here is CATSRDRVPGELFF. CDR3 sequence (DNA): TGTGCCACCAGCAGAGACAGGGTCCCCGGGGAGCTGTTTTTT.

This clone was recorded once. The J gene is TRBJ1-3, the V gene TRBV7-2, with TRBD1 identical over 7 bases. V shed 3 bases and J 3 bases; nucleotides not matched to a gene: 2. The CDR3 extends over 14 amino acids. The V gene's germline CDR1 is SGHTA and CDR2 FQGNSA. CDR3 residues: CASSFTGVGNTIYF. CDR3 sequence (DNA): TGTGCCAGCAGCTTTACAGGGGTTGGAAACACCATATATTTT.

The gene calls are TRBV4-1 and TRBJ2-5, with 11 bases identical to TRBD2. Trimming at V came to 3 bases and at J to 0 bases, leaving 6 bases not matched to a gene. Germline V CDR1 and CDR2: MGHRA, YSYEKL. The CDR3 runs to 17 residues. For the CDR3, the DNA is TGCGCCAGCAGCCAGTCCGGGACTAGCGGTTACCAAGAGACCCAGTACTTC. Translating it yields CASSQSGTSGYQETQYF.

The chain joins TRBV10-2 to TRBJ1-1; 7 nucleotides agree with TRBD1. Germline CDR1 reads WSHSY; CDR2 reads SAAADI. The ends lost 6 bases at V and 1 base at J; junction bases unmatched: 5. The CDR3 sequence is 14 residues long. The chain's CDR3 is CASREGAENTEAFF. In DNA, the CDR3 is TGCGCCAGCAGGGAGGGGGCTGAGAACACTGAAGCTTTCTTT.

This chain joins TRBV4-2 and TRBJ1-2; TRBD1 is a possible D gene (5 bases). This CDR3 has 16 residues. CDR1 and CDR2 (germline): LGHNA, YNFKEQ. Trimming stripped 4 bases from V and 1 base from J, with 16 bases between. The CDR3 coding sequence is TGTGCCAGCAGCCCAGGGTGGGGGGACGGTAACTATGGCTACACCTTC. This translates into CASSPGWGDGNYGYTF.

The chain employs TRBV28 and TRBJ2-3, with D possibly matching TRBD2 (6 bases). CDR1 MDHEN and CDR2 SYDVKM come from the germline V gene. V was clipped by 7 bases and J by 8 bases, with 22 bases between them. This CDR3 has 15 residues. The CDR3 loop is CASTRRQGGKATQYF. In DNA, the CDR3 is TGTGCCAGCACTCGGCGGCAGGGAGGTAAAGCTACGCAGTATTTT.

This clone was seen a handful of times. The J gene is TRBJ1-6, the V gene TRBV25-1; tentative D call: TRBD1 (6 bases). Deletions cut 6 bases from V and 7 bases from J, with 13 bases between. The germline CDR1 and CDR2 sequences are MGHDK and SYGVNS. This CDR3 is built from 14 residues. The CDR3 spells CASRTQGTNSPLHF. Written as DNA, the CDR3 is TGTGCCAGCAGGACACAGGGAACGAATTCACCCCTCCACTTT.

Notes on this clone: Other nucleotide sequences from this sample produce the same CDR3. The J gene is TRBJ1-2, the V gene TRBV6-6, with 8 bases that match TRBD1. The CDR3 spans 13 residues. Germline V gene sequence: CDR1 MNHNY, CDR2 SVGAGI (reference sequence). The ends lost 6 bases at V and 3 bases at J; junction bases unmatched: 3. The CDR3 sequence: CASSPTGDYGYTF. The CDR3 bases are TGTGCCAGCAGCCCGACAGGGGACTATGGCTACACCTTC.

The gene calls are TRBV6-4 and TRBJ1-5; D gene ambiguous. The CDR3 has 14 amino acids. V gave up 5 bases and J gave up 0 bases, with 8 bases separating them. The germline gives CDR1 MRHNA, CDR2 SNTAGT. CDR3 in DNA: TGTGCCAGCAGTTCCGACTATAGCAATCAGCCCCAGCATTTT. It translates to CASSSDYSNQPQHF.

Here the CDR3 reads CASSLLEPQHF. CDR3 nucleotides: TGTGCCAGCAGTTTACTTGAGCCCCAGCATTTT. The chain is built from TRBV28 and TRBJ1-5; D unresolved. The V gene's germline CDR1 is MDHEN and CDR2 SYDVKM. This CDR3 has 11 residues. V lost 2 bases and J 8 bases, leaving 4 bases between the germline ends.

The V call is TRBV30, the J call TRBJ2-5; TRBD2 agrees at 14 bases. The J call could be wrong; TRBJ2-7 is a better fit for the DNA end. Per germline, CDR1 GTSNPN and CDR2 SVGIG (reference sequence). CDR3 length equals 15 residues. The CDR3 loop reads CAMGLAGASSYEQYF. DNA of the CDR3: TGTGCCATGGGACTAGCGGGGGCCAGCTCCTACGAGCAGTACTTC.

The chain is built from TRBV5-6 and TRBJ1-2, with D possibly matching TRBD1 (6 bases). Deletions cut 0 bases from V and 0 bases from J, with 12 bases between. Looked up from germline, CDR1 is SGHDT and CDR2 is YYEEEE. The CDR3 extends over 16 amino acids. In nucleotides, the CDR3 is TGTGCCAGCAGCTTGGGAGACAGGATGACTAACTATGGCTACACCTTC. This translates into CASSLGDRMTNYGYTF.